This T cell receptor (beta chain) was identified during a study of cytomegalovirus exposure and HLA in healthy donors. For the study at large: The 120 or so validation repertoires used a platform that matched the one used for the approximately 670 first-cohort repertoires, as a later analysis reported. Regarding the study as a whole: Reports indicated that the classifier achieved high specificity and sensitivity in diagnosing cytomegalovirus status. The authors enumerated roughly 180 TCR beta chains as linked to cytomegalovirus.

Sequenced by immunoSEQ multiplex PCR; TCRdb stores in-frame clones only, minus some. The table records 150,000 to 200,000 clones, approximately 96% of them present only once. About this clone itself: The antigen is undetermined.

In germline, CDR1 is SGHAT, CDR2 FQNNGV. The V and J ends lost 1 base and 0 bases respectively, with 9 bases between them. CDR3 length: 15 residues. This TCR was sampled from a woman aged 18-35 years in good health and CMV-seronegative. V gene TRBV11-2 combines with J gene TRBJ1-1; D unclear. The sequencing input was PBMCs. In DNA, the CDR3 is TGTGCCAGCAGCTTAGTACCCGGGATGAACACTGAAGCTTTCTTT. It specifies CASSLVPGMNTEAFF. The variable domain in full, with the rest retrieved from reference TRBV11-2 and TRBJ1-1, is EAGVAQSPRYKIIEKRQSVAFWCNPISGHATLYWYQQILGQGPKLLIQFQNNGVVDDSQLPKDRFSAERLKGVDSTLKIQPAKLEDSAVYLCASSLVPGMNTEAFFGQGTRLTVV.